This T cell receptor beta chain originates from a study of T cell repertoires in ileal Crohn's disease. Sequencing used immunoSEQ multiplex PCR; TCRdb keeps in-frame clones, though not all of them. The sample holds some 27,000 clones, roughly 78% seen once. As to this clone: Its antigen is unidentified.

Whole-study results and caveats: Mucosal expansions were suggested to be mainly CD8 T cells.

The source is an adult with Crohn's disease. Source material: ileal tissue.

CDR3 in DNA: TGTGCCAGTAGTAAGGACAGGGGGCACGGGGAGCTGTTTTTT. As protein: CASSKDRGHGELFF. The chain carries TRBV19 and TRBJ2-2; the match to TRBD1 covers 11 bases. CDR1 is LNHDA and CDR2 is SQIVND in the germline V gene (reference sequence). The V and J ends lost 4 bases and 7 bases, in that order; junction bases with no gene match: 2. The CDR3 is 14 residues long.